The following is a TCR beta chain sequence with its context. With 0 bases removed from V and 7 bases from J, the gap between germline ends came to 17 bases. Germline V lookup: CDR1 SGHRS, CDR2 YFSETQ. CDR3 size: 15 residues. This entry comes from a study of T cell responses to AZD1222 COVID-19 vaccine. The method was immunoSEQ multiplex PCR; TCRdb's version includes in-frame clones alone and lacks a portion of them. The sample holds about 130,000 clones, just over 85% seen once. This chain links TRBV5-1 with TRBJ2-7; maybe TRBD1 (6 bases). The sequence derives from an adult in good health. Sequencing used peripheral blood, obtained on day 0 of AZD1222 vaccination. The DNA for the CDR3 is TGCGCCAGCAGCTTGGAAACAGGGCCCAGTTGGGAGCAGTACTTC. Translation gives CASSLETGPSWEQYF.